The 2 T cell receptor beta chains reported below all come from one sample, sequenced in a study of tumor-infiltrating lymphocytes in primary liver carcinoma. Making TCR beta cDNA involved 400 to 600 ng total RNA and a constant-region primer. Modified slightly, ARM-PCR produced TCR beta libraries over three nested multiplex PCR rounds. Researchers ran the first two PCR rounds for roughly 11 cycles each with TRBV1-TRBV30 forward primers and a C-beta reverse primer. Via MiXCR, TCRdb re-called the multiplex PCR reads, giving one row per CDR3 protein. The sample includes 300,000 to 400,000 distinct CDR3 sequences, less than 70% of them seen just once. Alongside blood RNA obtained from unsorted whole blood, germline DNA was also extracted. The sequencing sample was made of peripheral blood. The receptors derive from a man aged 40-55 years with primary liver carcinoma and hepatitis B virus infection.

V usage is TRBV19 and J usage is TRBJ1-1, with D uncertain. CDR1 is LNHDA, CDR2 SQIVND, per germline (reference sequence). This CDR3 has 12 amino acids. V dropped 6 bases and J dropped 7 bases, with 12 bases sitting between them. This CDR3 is CASRDGSSEAFF. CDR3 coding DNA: TGTGCCAGTAGGGACGGGTCGAGTGAAGCTTTCTTT.

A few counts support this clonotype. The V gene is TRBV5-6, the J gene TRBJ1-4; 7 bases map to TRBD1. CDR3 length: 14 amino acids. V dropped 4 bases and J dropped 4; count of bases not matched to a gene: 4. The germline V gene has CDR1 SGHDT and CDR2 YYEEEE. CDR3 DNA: TGTGCCAGCAGCAGACAGGGTCATAATGAAAAACTGTTTTTT. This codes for CASSRQGHNEKLFF.